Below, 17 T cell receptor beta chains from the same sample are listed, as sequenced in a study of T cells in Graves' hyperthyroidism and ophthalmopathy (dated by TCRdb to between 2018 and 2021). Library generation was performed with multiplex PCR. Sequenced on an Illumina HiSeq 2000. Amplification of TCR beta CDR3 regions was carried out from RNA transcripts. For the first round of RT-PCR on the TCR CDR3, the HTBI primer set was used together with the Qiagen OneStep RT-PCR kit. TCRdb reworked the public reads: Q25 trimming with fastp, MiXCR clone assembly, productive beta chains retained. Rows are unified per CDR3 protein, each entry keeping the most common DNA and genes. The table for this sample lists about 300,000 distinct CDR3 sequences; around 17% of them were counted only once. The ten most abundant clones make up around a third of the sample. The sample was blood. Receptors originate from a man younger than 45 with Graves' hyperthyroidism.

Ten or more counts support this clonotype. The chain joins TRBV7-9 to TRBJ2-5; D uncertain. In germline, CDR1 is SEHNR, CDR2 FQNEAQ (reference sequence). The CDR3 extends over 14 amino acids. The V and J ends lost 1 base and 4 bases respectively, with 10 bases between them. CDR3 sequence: CASSLGGTAETQYF. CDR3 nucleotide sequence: TGTGCCAGCAGCTTAGGGGGTACCGCAGAGACCCAGTACTTC.

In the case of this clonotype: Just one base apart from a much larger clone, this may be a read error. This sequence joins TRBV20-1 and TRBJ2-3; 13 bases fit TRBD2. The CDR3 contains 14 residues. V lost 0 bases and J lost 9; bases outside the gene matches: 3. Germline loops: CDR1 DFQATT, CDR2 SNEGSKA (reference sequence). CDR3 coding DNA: TGCAGTGCTAGAGATGGACTAGCGGGGGAGACGCAGTATTTT. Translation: CSARDGLAGETQYF.

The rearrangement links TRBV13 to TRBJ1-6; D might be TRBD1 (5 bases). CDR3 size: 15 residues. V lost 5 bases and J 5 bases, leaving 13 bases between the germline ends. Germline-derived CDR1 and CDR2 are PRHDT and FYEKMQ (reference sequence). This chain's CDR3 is CASSLSGRNNSPLHF. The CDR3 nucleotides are TGTGCCAGCAGCCTCTCGGGACGGAATAATTCACCCCTCCACTTT.

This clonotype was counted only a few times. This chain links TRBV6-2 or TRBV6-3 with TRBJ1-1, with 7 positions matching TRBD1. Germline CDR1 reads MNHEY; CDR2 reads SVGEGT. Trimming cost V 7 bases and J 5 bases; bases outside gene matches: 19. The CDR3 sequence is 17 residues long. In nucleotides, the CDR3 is TGTGCCAGCACCCCAATAGGGGACAGTCTAAAAGGGACTGAAGCTTTCTTT. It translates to CASTPIGDSLKGTEAFF.

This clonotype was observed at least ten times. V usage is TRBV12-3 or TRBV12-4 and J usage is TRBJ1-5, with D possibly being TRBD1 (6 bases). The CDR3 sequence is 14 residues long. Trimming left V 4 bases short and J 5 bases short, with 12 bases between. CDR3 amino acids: CASSSTGFDQPQHF. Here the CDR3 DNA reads TGTGCCAGCAGTTCGACAGGCTTTGATCAGCCCCAGCATTTT.

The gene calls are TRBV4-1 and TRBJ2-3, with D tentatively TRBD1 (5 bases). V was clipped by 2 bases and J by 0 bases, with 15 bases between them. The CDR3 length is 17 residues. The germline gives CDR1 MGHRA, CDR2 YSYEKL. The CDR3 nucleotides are TGCGCCAGCAGCCAACTACCCACAGGTTCTAGCACAGATACGCAGTATTTT. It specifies CASSQLPTGSSTDTQYF.

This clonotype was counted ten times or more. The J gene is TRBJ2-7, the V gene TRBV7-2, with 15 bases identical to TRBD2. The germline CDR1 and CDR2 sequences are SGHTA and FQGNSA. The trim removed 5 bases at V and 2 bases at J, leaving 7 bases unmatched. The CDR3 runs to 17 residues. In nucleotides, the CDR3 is TGTGCCAGCAGCCCCTTGGGACTAGCGGGAGGACCCTACGAGCAGTACTTC. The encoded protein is CASSPLGLAGGPYEQYF. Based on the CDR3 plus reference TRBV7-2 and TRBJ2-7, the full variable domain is GAGVSQSPSNKVTEKGKDVELRCDPISGHTALYWYRQSLGQGLEFLIYFQGNSAPDKSGLPSDRFSAERTGGSVSTLTIQRTQQEDSAVYLCASSPLGLAGGPYEQYFGPGTRLTVT.

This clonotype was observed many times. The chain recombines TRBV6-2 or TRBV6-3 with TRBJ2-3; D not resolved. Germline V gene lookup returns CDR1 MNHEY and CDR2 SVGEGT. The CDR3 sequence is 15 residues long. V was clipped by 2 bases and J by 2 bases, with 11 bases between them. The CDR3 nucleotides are TGTGCCAGCAGTTACGGTTCGACCTTCACAGATACGCAGTATTTT. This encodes CASSYGSTFTDTQYF.

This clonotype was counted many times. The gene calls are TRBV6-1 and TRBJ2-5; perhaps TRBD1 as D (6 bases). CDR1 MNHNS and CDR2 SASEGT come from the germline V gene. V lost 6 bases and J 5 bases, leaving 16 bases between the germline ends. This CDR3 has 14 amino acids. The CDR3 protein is CASRRQASKETQYF. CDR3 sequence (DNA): TGTGCCAGCAGAAGACAGGCCTCTAAGGAGACCCAGTACTTC.

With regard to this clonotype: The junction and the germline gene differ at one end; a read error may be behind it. CDR3 bases: TGTGCCAGCAGCTTAGTTCCCCCAGGCACTAGCGGGAGGCGAGATATGCAGTATTTT. This sequence encodes CASSLVPPGTSGRRDMQYF. The chain employs TRBV7-2 and TRBJ2-3; 12 nucleotides agree with TRBD2. The CDR3 has 19 residues. The germline gives CDR1 SGHTA, CDR2 FQGNSA.

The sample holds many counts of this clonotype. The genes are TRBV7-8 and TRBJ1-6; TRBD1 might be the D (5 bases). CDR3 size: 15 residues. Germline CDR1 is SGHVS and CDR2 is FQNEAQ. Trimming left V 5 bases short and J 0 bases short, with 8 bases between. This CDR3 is CASSGGISYNSPLHF. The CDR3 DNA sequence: TGTGCCAGCAGCGGGGGTATCTCCTATAATTCACCCCTCCACTTT.

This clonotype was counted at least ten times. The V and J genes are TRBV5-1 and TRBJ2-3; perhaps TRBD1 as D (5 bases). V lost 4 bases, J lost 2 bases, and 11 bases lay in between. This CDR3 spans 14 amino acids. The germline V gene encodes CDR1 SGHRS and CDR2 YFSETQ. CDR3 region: CASSTRQTTDTQYF. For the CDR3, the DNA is TGCGCCAGCAGCACTCGACAGACCACAGATACGCAGTATTTT.

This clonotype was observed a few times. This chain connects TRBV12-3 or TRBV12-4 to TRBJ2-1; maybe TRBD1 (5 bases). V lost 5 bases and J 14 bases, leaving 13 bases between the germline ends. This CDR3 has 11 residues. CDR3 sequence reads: CASSALGREFF. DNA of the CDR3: TGTGCCAGCAGTGCGTTGGGGCGAGAGTTCTTC.

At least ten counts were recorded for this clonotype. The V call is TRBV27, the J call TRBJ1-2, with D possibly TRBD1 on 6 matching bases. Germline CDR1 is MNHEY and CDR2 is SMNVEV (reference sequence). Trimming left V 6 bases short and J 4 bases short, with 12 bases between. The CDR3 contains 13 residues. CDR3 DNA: TGTGCCAGCAGCCGCGGACAGAGCTATGGCTACACCTTC. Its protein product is CASSRGQSYGYTF.

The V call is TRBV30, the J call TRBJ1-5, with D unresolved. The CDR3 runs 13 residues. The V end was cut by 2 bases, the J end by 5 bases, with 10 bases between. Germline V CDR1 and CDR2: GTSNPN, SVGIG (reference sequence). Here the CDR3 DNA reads TGTGCCTGGAGTCAAGGCAGCCATCAGCCCCAGCATTTT. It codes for CAWSQGSHQPQHF.

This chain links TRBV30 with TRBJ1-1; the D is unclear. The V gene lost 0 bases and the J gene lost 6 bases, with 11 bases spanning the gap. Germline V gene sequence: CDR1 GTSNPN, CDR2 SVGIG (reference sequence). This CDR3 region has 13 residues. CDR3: CAWSVRSGAEAFF. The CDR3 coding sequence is TGTGCCTGGAGTGTACGGAGTGGGGCTGAAGCTTTCTTT.

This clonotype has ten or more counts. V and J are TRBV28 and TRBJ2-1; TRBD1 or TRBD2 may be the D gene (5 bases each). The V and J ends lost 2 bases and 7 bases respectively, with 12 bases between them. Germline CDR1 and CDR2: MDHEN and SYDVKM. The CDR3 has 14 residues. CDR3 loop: CASSLGLGVNEQFF. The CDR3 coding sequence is TGTGCCAGCAGTTTAGGACTGGGGGTTAATGAGCAGTTCTTC.